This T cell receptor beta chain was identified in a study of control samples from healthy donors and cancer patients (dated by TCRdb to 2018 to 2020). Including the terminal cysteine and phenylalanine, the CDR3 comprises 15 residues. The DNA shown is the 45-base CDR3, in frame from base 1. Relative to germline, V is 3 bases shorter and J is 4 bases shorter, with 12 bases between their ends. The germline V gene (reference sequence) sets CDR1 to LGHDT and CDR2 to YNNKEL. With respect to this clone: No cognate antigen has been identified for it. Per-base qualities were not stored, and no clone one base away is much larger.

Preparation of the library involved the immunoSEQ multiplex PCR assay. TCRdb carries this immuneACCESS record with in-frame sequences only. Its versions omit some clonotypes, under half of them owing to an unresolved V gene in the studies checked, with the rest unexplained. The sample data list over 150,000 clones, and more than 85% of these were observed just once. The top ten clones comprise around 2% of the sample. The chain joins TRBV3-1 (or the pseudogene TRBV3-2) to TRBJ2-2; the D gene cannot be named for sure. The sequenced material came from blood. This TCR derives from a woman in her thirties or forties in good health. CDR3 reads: CASSHAPTTTGELFF. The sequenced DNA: TGTGCCAGCAGCCACGCGCCGACGACCACCGGGGAGCTGTTTTTT.